These 15 T cell receptor beta chains came from one sample sequenced in a study of blood T cell repertoires in COVID-19 (dated by TCRdb to between 2020 and 2021). Receptor libraries were prepared by the immunoSEQ multiplex PCR assay. The source is immuneACCESS, and TCRdb retained only in-frame sequences with V and J called. Part of the clones is not carried over; for the studies checked, unresolved V genes explain less than half of this, and the remainder is unexplained. For this sample there are a few hundred thousand clones; 89% appear just once. The top ten clones comprise roughly 5% of the sample. The sample consisted of peripheral blood. The receptors originated from a woman aged 35 to 49 who had recovered from COVID-19.

The chain links TRBV13 to TRBJ2-5, with D possibly TRBD2 on 6 matching bases. Trimming pared 2 bases from V and 5 bases from J, leaving 24 bases between. CDR1 is PRHDT and CDR2 is FYEKMQ in the germline V gene (reference sequence). The length of the CDR3 is 18 residues. CDR3 residues: CASSLSDVRGLSRETQYF. In nucleotides, the CDR3 is TGTGCCAGCAGCTTATCGGACGTACGGGGACTTTCAAGGGAGACCCAGTACTTC.

This chain connects TRBV3-1 (or the pseudogene TRBV3-2) to TRBJ2-1, with no clear D. The V end was cut by 0 bases, the J end by 6 bases, with 12 bases between. Germline values: CDR1 LGHDT, CDR2 YNNKEL (reference sequence). The CDR3 is made up of 15 amino acids. CDR3 region: CASSQEWRPGNEQFF. DNA for the CDR3: TGTGCCAGCAGCCAAGAGTGGCGACCGGGCAATGAGCAGTTCTTC.

The CDR3 is CASSDPGGNDIQYF. Written as DNA, the CDR3 is TGTGCCAGCAGTGACCCGGGGGGGAACGACATTCAGTACTTC. The chain has TRBV2 and TRBJ2-4, with 8 bases that match TRBD2. This CDR3 comprises 14 residues. V was pared by 3 bases and J by 8 bases, with 6 bases of the junction left unmatched. CDR1 is SNHLY, CDR2 FYNNEI, per germline.

The V call is TRBV10-1, the J call TRBJ2-1, with 9 bases fitting TRBD2. Germline CDR1 reads WNHNN; CDR2 reads SYGVQD (reference sequence). Trimming cost V 3 bases and J 5 bases; bases outside gene matches: 14. This CDR3 spans 18 amino acids. CDR3 loop: CASSEGAGGRGANNEQFF. CDR3 nucleotide sequence: TGCGCCAGCAGTGAAGGAGCGGGGGGCCGTGGGGCAAACAATGAGCAGTTCTTC.

CDR3 sequence: CASTTGVNQPQHF. The CDR3 DNA follows: TGTGCCAGTACAACAGGGGTCAATCAGCCCCAGCATTTT. The chain uses TRBV19 and TRBJ1-5; TRBD1 matches at 7 bases. CDR3 size: 13 residues. CDR1 LNHDA and CDR2 SQIVND come from the germline V gene (reference sequence). Trimming removed 7 bases from V and 3 bases from J; junction bases left unmatched: 3.

The chain links TRBV6-5 to TRBJ2-3; no definite D call. Germline V gene sequence: CDR1 MNHEY, CDR2 SVGAGI. Trimming removed 6 bases at V and 2 bases at J, with 6 bases between. This CDR3 region has 12 residues. The CDR3 DNA reads TGTGCCAGCAGCCTATACACAGATACGCAGTATTTT. Translation: CASSLYTDTQYF.

The V and J genes are TRBV4-3 and TRBJ1-2, with D uncertain. The ends were cut back, 0 bases at V and 2 bases at J, with 13 bases in the middle. CDR1 is LGHNA and CDR2 is YSLEER in the germline V gene. This CDR3 is 16 amino acids long. CDR3 in DNA: TGCGCCAGCAGCCAAGATCTAGAGGAACACAACTATGGCTACACCTTC. Its protein is CASSQDLEEHNYGYTF.

The CDR3 bases are TGCAGCGTTGTTGGACAGGCCCAACGGGCTGAAGCTTTCTTT. It is translated as CSVVGQAQRAEAFF. This chain joins TRBV29-1 and TRBJ1-1, with 7 bases aligning to TRBD1. J lost 6 bases, V lost 4 bases, and 11 bases had no gene match. The CDR3 sequence is 14 residues long. Germline-derived CDR1 and CDR2 are SQVTM and ANQGSEA. Supplemented by reference TRBV29-1 and TRBJ1-1, the full variable domain reads SAVISQKPSRDICQRGTSLTIQCQVDSQVTMMFWYRQQPGQSLTLIATANQGSEATYESGFVIDKFPISRPNLTFSTLTVSNMSPEDSSIYLCSVVGQAQRAEAFFGQGTRLTVV.

The chain joins TRBV18 to TRBJ2-5, with D maybe TRBD1 (6 bases). The CDR3 contains 14 residues. V gave up 5 bases and J gave up 0 bases, with 10 bases separating them. In germline, CDR1 is KGHSH, CDR2 LQKENI. CDR3 sequence (DNA): TGTGCCAGCTCAATACGGGACAACCAAGAGACCCAGTACTTC. Amino acid sequence: CASSIRDNQETQYF.

This rearrangement joins TRBV25-1 to TRBJ2-3; 8 bases fit TRBD2. This CDR3 is 15 amino acids long. Trimming cost V 4 bases and J 4 bases; bases outside gene matches: 7. From germline, CDR1 is MGHDK and CDR2 SYGVNS. DNA of the CDR3: TGTGCCAGCAGTGTACTTAGCGGGGAGGCAGATACGCAGTATTTT. Translation: CASSVLSGEADTQYF.

The chain is built from TRBV4-2 and TRBJ1-1; D is unclear. CDR1 is LGHNA and CDR2 is YNFKEQ in the germline V gene. Between the trimmed V and J ends, which lost 0 bases and 0 bases, there was a span of 8 bases. The CDR3 is 15 amino acids. CDR3 nucleotides: TGTGCCAGCAGCCAAGAAGAGGGAGTGAACACTGAAGCTTTCTTT. Its protein product is CASSQEEGVNTEAFF.

The chain employs TRBV6-1 and TRBJ2-1, with a weak D call TRBD2 (5 bases). Germline V lookup: CDR1 MNHNS, CDR2 SASEGT. The CDR3 loop spans 17 amino acids. Deletions cut 1 base from V and 0 bases from J, with 13 bases between. The CDR3 DNA is TGTGCCAGCAGTGAAGAGGCGCGGGTGAGCTCCTACAATGAGCAGTTCTTC. Protein sequence: CASSEEARVSSYNEQFF.

This clone was seen a single time. The rearrangement joins TRBV28 to TRBJ2-2, with 8 positions matching TRBD2. CDR3 size: 12 residues. The junction had 4 bases not matched to a gene; V was cut back by 2 bases and J by 14 bases. Germline lookup yields CDR1 MDHEN and CDR2 SYDVKM. The CDR3 sequence is CASSLVAGPLFF. The CDR3 DNA reads as TGTGCCAGCAGTTTAGTAGCGGGACCACTGTTTTTT.

The genes are TRBV13 and TRBJ2-7, with TRBD2 identical over 9 bases. The CDR3 extends over 16 amino acids. After removal of 5 bases from V and 7 bases from J, the junction contained 15 bases not matched to a gene. CDR1 is PRHDT, CDR2 FYEKMQ, per germline (reference sequence). CDR3 DNA: TGTGCCAGCAGCCTAAACCCACCGGGACTAGCCGGGGAGCAGTACTTC. Its protein product is CASSLNPPGLAGEQYF.

V gene TRBV27 combines with J gene TRBJ2-3, with D perhaps matching TRBD2 (6 bases). Germline lookup yields CDR1 MNHEY and CDR2 SMNVEV (reference sequence). The CDR3 length is 13 residues. V lost 8 bases and J 3 bases, leaving 12 bases between the germline ends. The CDR3 nucleotides read TGTGCCAGCCGGGGGTACCCAACAGATACGCAGTATTTT. Protein: CASRGYPTDTQYF.